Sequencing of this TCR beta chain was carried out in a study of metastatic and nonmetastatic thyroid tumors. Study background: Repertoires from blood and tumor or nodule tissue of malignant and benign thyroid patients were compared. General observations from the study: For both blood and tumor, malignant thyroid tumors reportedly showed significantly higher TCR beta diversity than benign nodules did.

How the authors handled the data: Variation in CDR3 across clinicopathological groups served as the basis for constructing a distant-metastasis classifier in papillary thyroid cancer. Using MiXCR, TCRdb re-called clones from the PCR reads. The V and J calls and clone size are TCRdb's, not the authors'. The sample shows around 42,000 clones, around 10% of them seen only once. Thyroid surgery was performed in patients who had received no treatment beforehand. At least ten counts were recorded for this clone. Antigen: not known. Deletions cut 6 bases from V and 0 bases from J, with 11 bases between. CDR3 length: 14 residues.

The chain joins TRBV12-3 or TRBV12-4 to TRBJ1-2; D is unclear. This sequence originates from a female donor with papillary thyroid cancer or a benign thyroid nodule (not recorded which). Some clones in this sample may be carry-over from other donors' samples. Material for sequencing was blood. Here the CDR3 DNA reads TGTGCCAGCAGCGCTGGGTCCCCTAACTATGGCTACACCTTC. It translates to CASSAGSPNYGYTF.